Each of the 14 T cell receptor beta chains below was sequenced from the same sample in a study of cytomegalovirus exposure and HLA in healthy donors. Some clones are missing from TCRdb's copy, which holds only in-frame ones; the method was immunoSEQ multiplex PCR. The table includes fewer than 200,000 clones, 95% to 97% detected once. Sequencing was performed on PBMCs. The receptor set was obtained from a woman aged 18-29 years in good health and CMV-seronegative.

The chain combines TRBV30 with TRBJ2-1; D may be TRBD1 (9 bases). The germline CDR1 and CDR2 sequences are GTSNPN and SVGIG (reference sequence). CDR3 length equals 15 residues. The V gene lost 2 bases and the J gene lost 8 bases, with 19 bases spanning the gap. DNA of the CDR3: TGTGCCTGGAGTCGGGGGGGACAGGGAAACGATGAGCAGTTCTTC. This sequence encodes CAWSRGGQGNDEQFF.

The chain combines TRBV2 with TRBJ1-2, with 9 bases identical to TRBD1. The CDR3 has 12 residues. Germline V gene lookup returns CDR1 SNHLY and CDR2 FYNNEI. The trim removed 10 bases at V and 5 bases at J, leaving 5 bases unmatched. CDR3 nucleotides: TGTGCCAACCGGGACAGGGATTATGGCTACACCTTC. This codes for CANRDRDYGYTF. The whole variable domain, remainder taken from reference TRBV2 and TRBJ1-2, is EPEVTQTPSHQVTQMGQEVILRCVPISNHLYFYWYRQILGQKVEFLVSFYNNEISEKSEIFDDQFSVERPDGSNFTLKIRSTKLEDSAMYFCANRDRDYGYTFGSGTRLTVV.

V and J are TRBV10-3 and TRBJ2-7; 7 nucleotides match TRBD2. In germline, CDR1 is ENHRY, CDR2 SYGVKD. The CDR3 extends over 14 amino acids. V gave up 2 bases and J gave up 1 base; unmatched junction bases: 2. The CDR3 spells CAISEGGGSYEQYF. In DNA form, the CDR3 reads TGTGCCATCAGTGAGGGGGGGGGATCCTACGAGCAGTACTTC.

The chain recombines TRBV6-6 with TRBJ2-3, with TRBD1 as a possible D gene (6 bases). The CDR3 loop spans 15 amino acids. V lost 10 bases to trimming and J lost 0 bases, with 17 bases between them. Per the germline V gene, CDR1 is MNHNY and CDR2 is SVGAGI (reference sequence). The CDR3 loop is CATGRSGDSTDTQYF. The CDR3 region has the DNA TGTGCCACAGGTAGATCAGGGGATAGCACAGATACGCAGTATTTT.

The CDR3 nucleotides read TGCGCCAGCAGCCAAGGCCGACGGGGGGGGGAGACCCAGTACTTC. This encodes CASSQGRRGGETQYF. V gene TRBV4-3 combines with J gene TRBJ2-5; 8 bases line up with TRBD2. V trimming: 1 base; J trimming: 5 bases; junction bases outside the gene matches: 6. The germline CDR1 and CDR2 sequences are LGHNA and YSLEER. There are 15 residues in the CDR3.

The chain carries TRBV2 and TRBJ2-5; 7 bases fit TRBD1. Germline CDR1 reads SNHLY; CDR2 reads FYNNEI. J gave up 2 bases and V 6 bases, and 3 bases lay outside the gene matches. CDR3 size: 13 residues. This chain's CDR3 is CASRTGLQETQYF. DNA for the CDR3: TGTGCCAGCAGGACAGGGTTACAAGAGACCCAGTACTTC.

This chain links TRBV6-5 with TRBJ1-1, with D maybe TRBD1 (6 bases). The V end lost 6 bases, the J end lost 5 bases, and 16 bases lay between the germline ends. Germline lookup yields CDR1 MNHEY and CDR2 SVGAGI. The CDR3 sequence is 14 residues long. For the CDR3, the DNA is TGTGCCAGCAGAAACGGGGGGCTGGGGACTGAAGCTTTCTTT. It codes for CASRNGGLGTEAFF.

This chain's CDR3 is CASSEWDRAGTEAFF. The CDR3 bases are TGTGCCAGCAGTGAATGGGACAGGGCGGGCACTGAAGCTTTCTTT. This chain joins TRBV6-1 and TRBJ1-1, with 9 positions matching TRBD1. With V trimmed by 2 bases and J by 4 bases, 5 bases remained unmatched. Germline V gene lookup returns CDR1 MNHNS and CDR2 SASEGT. The CDR3 is 15 residues long.

Turning to this clone: The conserved closing phenylalanine or tryptophan is absent in this CDR3, likely reflecting a read error. The DNA is omitted, as the CDR3 cannot be located on it reliably, and the CDR3 follows TCRdb's listing. J is TRBJ2-7 and V is TRBV7-9; the DNA was not used to check the table's D call, TRBD2. The CDR3 totals 11 residues, both ends included. The V gene's germline CDR1 is SEHNR and CDR2 FQNEAQ (reference sequence). CDR3 amino acids: CASTTGGGSRD.

CDR3 DNA sequence: TGTGCCAGCAGCGTAGAGGAGACTGAGACCCAGTACTTC. It codes for CASSVEETETQYF. J is TRBJ2-5 and V is TRBV9; D remains ambiguous. In germline, CDR1 is SGDLS, CDR2 YYNGEE. Trimming removed 0 bases at V and 5 bases at J, with 8 bases between. The CDR3 sequence is 13 residues long.

This chain connects TRBV7-2 to TRBJ2-1; the D is unclear. Germline-derived CDR1 and CDR2 are SGHTA and FQGNSA. Trimming removed 1 base from V and 7 bases from J, with 5 bases in between. The CDR3 has 12 amino acids. The CDR3: CASSLVRNEQFF. CDR3 nucleotides: TGTGCCAGCAGCTTAGTTCGTAATGAGCAGTTCTTC. Full variable domain (rest looked up from reference TRBV7-2 and TRBJ2-1): GAGVSQSPSNKVTEKGKDVELRCDPISGHTALYWYRQSLGQGLEFLIYFQGNSAPDKSGLPSDRFSAERTGGSVSTLTIQRTQQEDSAVYLCASSLVRNEQFFGPGTRLTVL.

The chain joins TRBV5-1 to TRBJ2-2; TRBD2 matches at 12 bases. There are 20 residues in the CDR3. The V gene end was trimmed by 2 bases and the J gene end by 6 bases; junction bases not matched to a gene: 17. Germline V gives CDR1 SGHRS, CDR2 YFSETQ. Here the CDR3 reads CASSFPRGRLAGVQAGELFF. CDR3 bases: TGCGCCAGCAGCTTCCCCCGTGGACGACTAGCGGGGGTCCAAGCCGGGGAGCTGTTTTTT.

The rearrangement links TRBV7-2 to TRBJ1-5; D is ambiguous. The germline V and J ends were trimmed by 2 bases and 3 bases, with 14 bases remaining between them. Germline CDR1 SGHTA, CDR2 FQGNSA. This CDR3 is built from 16 residues. The chain's CDR3 is CASSLPLSGSNQPQHF. For the CDR3, the DNA is TGTGCCAGCAGCTTACCCCTCTCGGGATCCAATCAGCCCCAGCATTTT.

V is TRBV27 and J is TRBJ1-2; 8 nucleotides agree with TRBD1. Germline V gene sequence: CDR1 MNHEY, CDR2 SMNVEV (reference sequence). The CDR3 extends over 16 amino acids. V trimming: 4 bases; J trimming: 3 bases; junction bases outside the gene matches: 10. CDR3 residues: CASSSTAGQGYYGYTF. As DNA, the CDR3 is TGTGCCAGCAGTTCTACCGCAGGACAGGGATACTATGGCTACACCTTC.